These 16 T cell receptor beta chains were all obtained from the same sample, sequenced in a study of T-cell reconstitution after alpha-beta-depleted transplantation in children. Unique molecular identifiers were used in preparing the TCRbeta library. TCRdb passed the PCR reads through MiXCR, listing each CDR3 protein once. The table records around 450,000 distinct CDR3 sequences, about 16% of them present only once. The sample here was PBMCs, mostly from graft donor cells, taken 360 days after TCRalphabeta/CD19-depleted stem cell transplant. All receptors derive from a boy under two years old who had a stem cell transplant for Wiskott-Aldrich syndrome, so the T cells may come from the graft donor.

This clonotype was found a few times. This rearrangement joins TRBV2 to TRBJ1-5; D is possibly TRBD1 (6 bases). Germline CDR1 and CDR2: SNHLY and FYNNEI. The CDR3 length is 14 residues. V gave up 11 bases and J gave up 3 bases, with 17 bases separating them. The CDR3: CAAGAGYTNQPQHF. As DNA, the CDR3 is TGTGCCGCAGGGGCAGGGTATACCAATCAGCCCCAGCATTTT.

This clonotype was picked up a small number of times. The chain has TRBV20-1 and TRBJ2-1, with a tentative D call TRBD2 (6 bases). This CDR3 contains 14 residues. CDR1 DFQATT and CDR2 SNEGSKA come from the germline V gene (reference sequence). The ends were cut back, 1 base at V and 2 bases at J, with 9 bases in the middle. The CDR3 loop reads CSARVEGTYNEQFF. CDR3 bases: TGCAGTGCTAGAGTGGAGGGCACCTACAATGAGCAGTTCTTC.

This clonotype turned up a few times. The chain couples TRBV12-3 or TRBV12-4 to TRBJ2-5; D not resolved. V was clipped by 5 bases and J by 6 bases, with 10 bases between them. The CDR3 has 12 amino acids. The CDR3 bases are TGTGCCAGCAGTGAAGAAGGGAAGACCCAGTACTTC. It is translated as CASSEEGKTQYF.

This clonotype has only a few counts. The gene calls are TRBV7-2 and TRBJ2-3; D is undetermined. The V gene's germline CDR1 is SGHTA and CDR2 FQGNSA. V lost 3 bases to trimming and J lost 3 bases, with 10 bases between them. CDR3 size: 14 residues. CDR3 loop: CASSFLETTDTQYF. CDR3 sequence (DNA): TGTGCCAGCAGCTTCTTAGAAACTACAGATACGCAGTATTTT.

This sequence joins TRBV6-5 and TRBJ2-2; a weak D match, TRBD2 (6 bases). Trimming stripped 2 bases from V and 0 bases from J, with 10 bases between. The CDR3 loop spans 16 amino acids. Per the germline V gene, CDR1 is MNHEY and CDR2 is SVGAGI. The CDR3 here is CASSYDRGSNTGELFF. CDR3 in DNA: TGTGCCAGCAGTTACGACCGGGGGTCGAACACCGGGGAGCTGTTTTTT.

This clonotype was seen at least ten times. At one end the junction does not follow the germline gene, possibly because of a read error. The chain carries TRBV5-1 and TRBJ2-2; D possibly corresponds to TRBD1 (5 bases). This CDR3 spans 14 amino acids. The V gene's germline CDR1 is SGHRS and CDR2 YFSETQ. The CDR3 coding sequence is TGTGCCAGCAGTTTAAGGGGAAACACCGGGGAGCTGTTTTTT. This translates into CASSLRGNTGELFF.

The chain joins TRBV2 to TRBJ2-1; TRBD2 matches at 14 bases. The CDR3 covers 17 residues. J lost 7 bases, V lost 6 bases, and 11 bases had no gene match. Per germline, CDR1 SNHLY and CDR2 FYNNEI. CDR3 sequence reads: CASRVPSGLAGANEQFF. CDR3 nucleotides: TGTGCCAGCAGGGTCCCCTCGGGACTAGCGGGAGCAAATGAGCAGTTCTTC.

The chain carries TRBV12-3 or TRBV12-4 and TRBJ2-3; 9 bases fit TRBD1. V shed 5 bases and J 5 bases; nucleotides not matched to a gene: 8. The CDR3 covers 15 residues. This chain's CDR3 is CASSLDRGNKDTQYF. The CDR3 nucleotides are TGTGCCAGCAGTCTCGACAGGGGGAACAAAGATACGCAGTATTTT.

The chain combines TRBV5-1 with TRBJ2-1, with D perhaps given as TRBD1 or TRBD2 (5 bases each). The germline V gene encodes CDR1 SGHRS and CDR2 YFSETQ. The CDR3 length is 20 residues. Trimming pared 6 bases from V and 0 bases from J, leaving 28 bases between. CDR3 sequence (DNA): TGCGCCAGCAAAAACCCCTTAGGCACGGGGACCTATAGCTCCTACAATGAGCAGTTCTTC. Amino acids: CASKNPLGTGTYSSYNEQFF.

The CDR3 DNA reads as TGTGCCAGCAGCCAAGAAAGGGACGAGCAGTACTTC. Amino acids: CASSQERDEQYF. The chain carries TRBV4-2 and TRBJ2-7, with D uncertain. Germline V gene lookup returns CDR1 LGHNA and CDR2 YNFKEQ. V was clipped by 0 bases and J by 5 bases, with 5 bases between them. The CDR3 runs 12 residues.

This clonotype turned up a few times. V is TRBV12-3 or TRBV12-4 and J is TRBJ1-5; unclear D gene. The CDR3 is 15 amino acids. Trimming removed 3 bases at V and 0 bases at J, with 9 bases between. The CDR3 DNA reads as TGTGCCAGCAGTTTCGACCCGCTTAGCAATCAGCCCCAGCATTTT. It yields the protein CASSFDPLSNQPQHF.

V is TRBV4-1 and J is TRBJ1-4, with D unresolved. The CDR3 has 14 amino acids. V shed 0 bases and J shed 2 bases, with 4 bases lying between them. Germline values: CDR1 MGHRA, CDR2 YSYEKL. CDR3 sequence (DNA): TGCGCCAGCAGCCAAGAGTTCACTAATGAAAAACTGTTTTTT. As protein: CASSQEFTNEKLFF.

The rearrangement links TRBV11-2 to TRBJ2-2; no firm D call. The length of the CDR3 is 15 residues. Per the germline V gene, CDR1 is SGHAT and CDR2 is FQNNGV. V lost 1 base to trimming and J lost 6 bases, with 12 bases between them. CDR3 nucleotides: TGTGCCAGCAGCTTAGGCCATTTGGTTGCCGGGGAGCTGTTTTTT. This codes for CASSLGHLVAGELFF.

V and J are TRBV5-1 and TRBJ2-5, with D uncertain. V was shortened by 3 bases and J by 9 bases, with 15 bases between the two germline ends. Germline CDR1 is SGHRS and CDR2 is YFSETQ. The CDR3 loop spans 13 amino acids. For the CDR3, the DNA is TGCGCCAGCAGCTCGACGGGCCTTGGGGCCCAGTACTTC. Protein: CASSSTGLGAQYF. The full variable domain, in which reference TRBV5-1 and TRBJ2-5 provide the parts outside the CDR3, is KAGVTQTPRYLIKTRGQQVTLSCSPISGHRSVSWYQQTPGQGLQFLFEYFSETQRNKGNFPGRFSGRQFSNSRSEMNVSTLELGDSALYLCASSSTGLGAQYFGPGTRLLVL.

The V call is TRBV5-1, the J call TRBJ2-2; TRBD1 agrees at 7 bases. The V gene end was trimmed by 5 bases and the J gene end by 7 bases; junction bases not matched to a gene: 8. This CDR3 is built from 14 residues. CDR1 and CDR2 from the germline V gene are SGHRS and YFSETQ. The CDR3 loop reads CASSYTTGIGELFF. CDR3 in DNA: TGCGCCAGCAGTTACACGACAGGGATCGGGGAGCTGTTTTTT.

The gene calls are TRBV6-5 and TRBJ2-7; maybe TRBD1 (6 bases). The CDR3 is 15 amino acids. Looked up from germline, CDR1 is MNHEY and CDR2 is SVGAGI. Trimming took 4 bases from V and 5 from J, leaving 18 bases between them. CDR3 protein: CASSWTGTNHDEQYF. In DNA, the CDR3 is TGTGCCAGCAGTTGGACCGGGACAAATCACGACGAGCAGTACTTC.